This T cell receptor (beta chain) was observed in a study of blood T cell repertoires in COVID-19. Study-wide context: The cDNA or gDNA used as material had been derived from T cells, B-cell-depleted T cells, or PBMCs.

Only in-frame clones appear in the TCRdb table, and some are missing; sequencing was by immunoSEQ multiplex PCR. The table records about 160,000 clones, 85% of them present only once. Trimming at V came to 6 bases and at J to 7 bases, leaving 8 bases not matched to a gene. The length of the CDR3 is 14 residues. Germline CDR1 is LNHDA and CDR2 is SQIVND (reference sequence). The specimen sequenced was peripheral blood. V is TRBV19 and J is TRBJ1-5; 8 bases are shared with TRBD1. The sequence derives from a human donor with acute or convalescent COVID-19. The donor label of this sample is uncertain. CDR3 loop: CASSYQGAEQPQHF. The CDR3 DNA is TGTGCCAGTAGCTATCAGGGGGCGGAACAGCCCCAGCATTTT.